Each of the 15 T cell receptor beta chains below was sequenced from the same sample in a study of blood T cell repertoires in COVID-19. Assay: immunoSEQ multiplex PCR; the TCRdb copy retains only in-frame clones and omits some. The sample lists more than 65,000 clones; roughly 80% were seen once. Sequencing used peripheral blood. The receptors originated from a man in his sixties with acute or convalescent COVID-19.

V is TRBV6-2 or TRBV6-3 and J is TRBJ1-2; D is unclear. CDR1 is MNHEY and CDR2 is SVGEGT in the germline V gene. The V gene lost 5 bases and the J gene lost 0 bases, with 7 bases spanning the gap. CDR3 length equals 13 residues. DNA for the CDR3: TGTGCCAGCAGTCTCACAGCTAACTATGGCTACACCTTC. The encoded protein is CASSLTANYGYTF.

The chain carries TRBV6-2 or TRBV6-3 and TRBJ2-7; no firm D call. The germline gives CDR1 MNHEY, CDR2 SVGEGT. The CDR3 has 11 residues. V was cut by 4 bases and J by 3 bases, with 4 bases left in between. CDR3 DNA sequence: TGTGCCAGCAGTTCCTTCTACGAGCAGTACTTC. This encodes CASSSFYEQYF.

V and J are TRBV5-1 and TRBJ2-3; 9 bases line up with TRBD2. CDR1 is SGHRS and CDR2 is YFSETQ in the germline V gene. V was pared by 4 bases and J by 1 base, with 10 bases of the junction left unmatched. This CDR3 region has 17 residues. The CDR3 nucleotides are TGCGCCAGCAGCCTCTCCAAATCTAGCGGGGGCACAGATACGCAGTATTTT. Its protein product is CASSLSKSSGGTDTQYF.

The chain has TRBV29-1 and TRBJ2-7; 10 positions match TRBD2. Germline-derived CDR1 and CDR2 are SQVTM and ANQGSEA. V trimming: 7 bases; J trimming: 7 bases; junction bases outside the gene matches: 13. The CDR3 is 14 residues long. The CDR3 coding sequence is TGCAGCGCCGCTAGCGGGGGACCCATGAGGGAGCAGTACTTC. Translated: CSAASGGPMREQYF.

V usage is TRBV7-9 and J usage is TRBJ1-5, with 9 bases identical to TRBD1. The J segment lost 3 bases and the V segment lost 5 bases, leaving 5 bases of the junction unmatched. Germline V gene sequence: CDR1 SEHNR, CDR2 FQNEAQ (reference sequence). CDR3 length: 15 amino acids. The CDR3 loop reads CASSMWTGDNQPQHF. CDR3 nucleotides: TGTGCCAGCAGCATGTGGACAGGGGACAATCAGCCCCAGCATTTT.

V and J are TRBV5-8 and TRBJ1-6; TRBD1 is a possible D gene (6 bases). The germline CDR1 and CDR2 sequences are SGHTS and YDEGEE. V lost 5 bases to trimming and J lost 7 bases, with 19 bases between them. The CDR3 runs to 16 residues. CDR3 sequence reads: CASSQTGSLANSPLHF. CDR3 DNA sequence: TGTGCCAGCAGTCAAACAGGGTCCTTAGCAAATTCACCCCTCCACTTT.

The genes are TRBV7-2 and TRBJ2-5; TRBD2 aligns across 7 bases. V dropped 7 bases and J dropped 1; count of bases not matched to a gene: 9. The CDR3 extends over 15 amino acids. Germline CDR1 is SGHTA and CDR2 is FQGNSA. CDR3 DNA sequence: TGTGCCAGCATCCTCACAGCGGGGACCCAAGAGACCCAGTACTTC. Protein product: CASILTAGTQETQYF.

The chain recombines TRBV7-3 with TRBJ2-2; TRBD2 agrees at 7 bases. The CDR3 spans 14 residues. Per the germline V gene, CDR1 is SGHTA and CDR2 is FQGTGA. Germline trimming cut 7 bases from V and 6 bases from J; bases unmatched to any gene: 8. The CDR3 is CASTAQGGPGELFF. As DNA, the CDR3 is TGTGCCAGCACCGCGCAGGGAGGGCCCGGGGAGCTGTTTTTT.

This chain links TRBV29-1 with TRBJ2-1; 9 bases agree with TRBD2. The CDR3 covers 15 residues. CDR1 and CDR2 (germline): SQVTM, ANQGSEA. Trimming cost V 8 bases and J 3 bases; bases outside gene matches: 11. For the CDR3, the DNA is TGCAGCATCGAAGGTGGCGGGGGGGTCTACAATGAGCAGTTCTTC. Protein: CSIEGGGGVYNEQFF.

V usage is TRBV19 and J usage is TRBJ1-1; 7 bases fit TRBD1. Germline trimming cut 4 bases from V and 5 bases from J; bases unmatched to any gene: 10. Looked up from germline, CDR1 is LNHDA and CDR2 is SQIVND (reference sequence). The CDR3 covers 15 residues. The CDR3 region is CASSTRDSLWTEAFF. The CDR3 nucleotides are TGTGCCAGTAGTACACGGGACAGCTTGTGGACTGAAGCTTTCTTT.

V usage is TRBV5-4 and J usage is TRBJ2-3; D might be TRBD1 (5 bases). The CDR3 has 14 amino acids. The V gene's germline CDR1 is SGHNT and CDR2 YYREEE (reference sequence). Trimming stripped 2 bases from V and 0 bases from J, with 7 bases between. The CDR3 loop reads CASSFSGSTDTQYF. The CDR3 coding sequence is TGTGCCAGCAGCTTCTCAGGGAGCACAGATACGCAGTATTTT.

V usage is TRBV3-1 (or the pseudogene TRBV3-2) and J usage is TRBJ1-1; a weak D match, TRBD1 (6 bases). The ends were cut back, 10 bases at V and 4 bases at J, with 22 bases in the middle. Germline lookup yields CDR1 LGHDT and CDR2 YNNKEL (reference sequence). The CDR3 extends over 15 amino acids. The CDR3 here is CATTKPGARGTEAFF. The CDR3 DNA sequence: TGTGCCACTACAAAACCAGGGGCGCGTGGCACTGAAGCTTTCTTT.

This sequence joins TRBV18 and TRBJ2-3; a possible D gene is TRBD1 (5 bases). CDR1 and CDR2 from the germline V gene are KGHSH and LQKENI. This CDR3 is 14 amino acids long. V lost 3 bases and J lost 5, with 12 bases in between. The CDR3 reads CASSPARAEDTQYF. The CDR3, as DNA: TGTGCCAGCTCACCGGCCAGGGCCGAAGATACGCAGTATTTT.

This clone was seen a few times. The CDR3 region has the DNA TGTGCCAGCAGTACAGGGAAATACGAAAAACTGTTTTTT. This encodes CASSTGKYEKLFF. This chain connects TRBV4-2 to TRBJ1-4; TRBD1 is a possible D gene (6 bases). The CDR3 has 13 residues. CDR1 and CDR2 (germline): LGHNA, YNFKEQ. Trimming cost V 6 bases and J 8 bases, with 13 bases left between them.

The chain uses TRBV5-5 and TRBJ1-5, with D possibly matching TRBD1 (5 bases). The CDR3 is made up of 13 amino acids. V lost 0 bases and J lost 6, with 7 bases in between. The germline V gene has CDR1 SGHKS and CDR2 YYEKEE (reference sequence). The CDR3 sequence: CASSLGGGQPQHF. CDR3 nucleotide sequence: TGTGCCAGCAGCTTGGGCGGGGGTCAGCCCCAGCATTTT.